This TCR beta chain was obtained from a study of preoperative IRX-2 immunotherapy in early breast cancer. The table came from immunoSEQ multiplex PCR; TCRdb's copy has only in-frame clones and leaves some out. The data show 39,000 or so clones, approximately 80% seen once. CDR1 and CDR2 from the germline V gene are SQVTM and ANQGSEA. Trimming cost V 1 base and J 5 bases; bases outside gene matches: 22. The CDR3 length is 20 residues. Treatment noted: preoperative locoregional IRX-2 cytokine immunotherapy. This phase Ib study tested locoregional IRX-2 cytokine immunotherapy given before surgery. The receptor's source is a human donor with breast cancer. The sample here was tumor tissue, taken after IRX-2 immunotherapy. The rearrangement links TRBV29-1 to TRBJ2-5; 10 bases map to TRBD1. This CDR3 is CSVEGMTGGRRTSIRETQYF. The CDR3 DNA sequence: TGCAGCGTTGAAGGGATGACAGGGGGCCGCAGGACTAGTATAAGGGAGACCCAGTACTTC.